Here is one T cell receptor beta chain with its context. Its antigen is unidentified. Total RNA, at least 5.5 micrograms per sample, was extracted from PBMCs. The germline V gene has CDR1 MDHEN and CDR2 SYDVKM. There are 17 residues in the CDR3. J was trimmed by 2 bases and V by 4 bases; bases with no gene match: 11. Alongside a J-beta primer mix, a sample-barcoded 5' primer served in a second PCR lasting about 7 to 12 cycles. CDR3-containing paired-end reads numbering at least 2.5 million came from each sample. TCRdb passed the 5' RACE reads through MiXCR, listing each CDR3 protein once. This table holds roughly 730,000 distinct CDR3 sequences, about 61% found once. This sample is part of a study of blood T cells in healthy people across ages. At the level of the study: T cells yielded about one barcoded beta molecule per two cells through template switching.

Study results and caveats: Higher diversity and more naive CD4+ cells were features of long-lived donors, compared to aged donors.

The chain links TRBV28 to TRBJ1-5, with 7 bases that match TRBD1. The sample was blood. This TCR was sampled from a man in his forties in good health. The chain's CDR3 is CASSSPLGGTGNQPQHF. CDR3 nucleotide sequence: TGTGCCAGCAGTTCACCTCTGGGAGGGACAGGCAATCAGCCCCAGCATTTT.